Presented here are 15 T cell receptor beta chains from one specimen sequenced in a study of T cells in Graves' hyperthyroidism and ophthalmopathy. From RNA transcripts, TCR beta CDR3 regions were amplified. HTBI primers were the set used in a first-round RT-PCR of the TCR CDR3. TCRdb reprocessed the multiplex PCR reads via MiXCR and lists one record per CDR3 protein. Here the sample spans approximately 640,000 distinct CDR3 sequences, around 15% being singletons. The source material was blood. These receptors all come from a woman aged 25 to 45 with Graves' hyperthyroidism.

The chain recombines TRBV7-9 with TRBJ2-2; 10 nucleotides align to TRBD2. Germline values: CDR1 SEHNR, CDR2 FQNEAQ (reference sequence). Germline trimming cut 4 bases from V and 5 bases from J; bases unmatched to any gene: 10. The CDR3 has 17 residues. CDR3 loop: CASSSPSGRYETGELFF. In nucleotides, the CDR3 is TGTGCCAGCAGCTCCCCTAGCGGGAGATATGAGACCGGGGAGCTGTTTTTT.

The rearrangement uses TRBV5-6 and TRBJ2-7; 7 nucleotides line up with TRBD2. The CDR3 consists of 16 residues. V lost 1 base, J lost 0 bases, and 7 bases stayed unmatched. The germline V gene encodes CDR1 SGHDT and CDR2 YYEEEE. The CDR3 sequence: CASSLWGGGSSYEQYF. For the CDR3, the DNA is TGTGCCAGCAGCTTGTGGGGCGGGGGTAGCTCCTACGAGCAGTACTTC.

This clonotype was observed at least ten times. The chain recombines TRBV30 with TRBJ2-3; 7 nucleotides agree with TRBD2. The germline gives CDR1 GTSNPN, CDR2 SVGIG (reference sequence). Trimming removed 1 base from V and 2 bases from J; junction bases left unmatched: 9. This CDR3 contains 16 residues. Here the CDR3 DNA reads TGTGCCTGGAGTGGTATTGCGGGAGAGTACACAGATACGCAGTATTTT. Amino acids: CAWSGIAGEYTDTQYF.

V gene TRBV28 combines with J gene TRBJ2-6; 8 bases map to TRBD2. Germline V gene lookup returns CDR1 MDHEN and CDR2 SYDVKM. The CDR3 is 19 residues long. Trimming cost V 4 bases and J 0 bases; bases outside gene matches: 11. CDR3 sequence (DNA): TGTGCCAGCAGTTCCCCGGGGGGGGCCAGAGGCTCTGGGGCCAACGTCCTGACTTTC. Its protein is CASSSPGGARGSGANVLTF.

This clonotype was seen many times. The chain uses TRBV6-2 or TRBV6-3 and TRBJ2-7; TRBD2 aligns across 8 bases. V trimming: 6 bases; J trimming: 2 bases; junction bases outside the gene matches: 3. Germline assignment: CDR1 MNHEY and CDR2 SVGEGT. This CDR3 has 13 residues. The CDR3 DNA follows: TGTGCCAGCAGACAGACTAGCGCCTACGAGCAGTACTTC. Translation: CASRQTSAYEQYF.

This clonotype has ten or more counts. The chain uses TRBV7-9 and TRBJ2-7, with TRBD1 matching 7 bases. The trim removed 5 bases at V and 5 bases at J, leaving 12 bases unmatched. Germline V gives CDR1 SEHNR, CDR2 FQNEAQ (reference sequence). This CDR3 region has 15 residues. The CDR3 loop reads CASSTPGQPKDEQYF. The CDR3 DNA reads TGTGCCAGCAGCACTCCGGGACAGCCGAAGGACGAGCAGTACTTC. The full variable domain, with the rest looked up from reference TRBV7-9 and TRBJ2-7, is DTGVSQNPRHKITKRGQNVTFRCDPISEHNRLYWYRQTLGQGPEFLTYFQNEAQLEKSRLLSDRFSAERPKGSFSTLEIQRTEQGDSAMYLCASSTPGQPKDEQYFGPGTRLTVT.

The rearrangement joins TRBV7-7 to TRBJ1-4, with no clear D. CDR1 is SSHAT, CDR2 FNYEAQ, per germline (reference sequence). The CDR3 has 13 amino acids. CDR3 sequence: CATPGFTNEKLFF. CDR3 nucleotide sequence: TGTGCTACCCCGGGATTTACTAATGAAAAACTGTTTTTT. The full variable domain, rest sourced from reference TRBV7-7 and TRBJ1-4, is GAGVSQSPRYKVTKRGQDVTLRCDPISSHATLYWYQQALGQGPEFLTYFNYEAQPDKSGLPSDRFSAERPEGSISTLTIQRTEQRDSAMYRCATPGFTNEKLFFGSGTQLSVL.

On this clonotype itself: The conserved phenylalanine or tryptophan is not found at the CDR3 terminus, so this likely reflects a read error. V gene TRBV30 combines with J gene TRBJ2-5, with TRBD1 identical over 8 bases. The CDR3 covers 13 residues. The V gene end was trimmed by 8 bases and the J gene end by 1 base; junction bases not matched to a gene: 6. The V gene's germline CDR1 is GTSNPN and CDR2 SVGIG (reference sequence). The CDR3 DNA follows: TGTGCCGTCTACAGGGGGTTCCAAGAGACCCAGTACCTC. Translated, it gives CAVYRGFQETQYL.

This clonotype has ten or more counts. The chain combines TRBV18 with TRBJ2-7, with D perhaps TRBD2 (6 bases). Looked up from germline, CDR1 is KGHSH and CDR2 is LQKENI. CDR3 length equals 14 residues. Trimming cost V 1 base and J 5 bases, with 12 bases left between them. For the CDR3, the DNA is TGTGCCAGCTCACCACACGGCGGGATCGACGAGCAGTACTTC. It specifies CASSPHGGIDEQYF.

This clonotype is a singleton in its sample. The rearrangement joins TRBV14 to TRBJ2-7, with a weak D call TRBD1 (6 bases). With 4 bases removed from V and 3 bases from J, the gap between germline ends came to 16 bases. The CDR3 contains 15 residues. Germline-derived CDR1 and CDR2 are SGHDN and FVKESK. This CDR3 is CASSRAGAGVYEQYF. The CDR3 coding sequence is TGTGCCAGCAGCCGGGCGGGCGCAGGGGTCTACGAGCAGTACTTC.

In its sample, this clonotype was seen a few times. V is TRBV6-2 or TRBV6-3 and J is TRBJ1-1; 7 bases line up with TRBD1. Germline V gene data show CDR1 as MNHEY and CDR2 as SVGEGT. The CDR3 sequence is 13 residues long. J was trimmed by 6 bases and V by 6 bases; bases with no gene match: 7. CDR3 DNA sequence: TGTGCCAGCAGGCGCCGGGACAGTGCTGAAGCTTTCTTT. Translated, it gives CASRRRDSAEAFF.

This clonotype has ten or more counts. The CDR3 bases are TGTGCCAGCAGGCCCGGGACAGGGAGGTACGAGCAGTACTTC. Its protein is CASRPGTGRYEQYF. V usage is TRBV28 and J usage is TRBJ2-7; 9 bases agree with TRBD1. The junction had 7 bases not matched to a gene; V was cut back by 6 bases and J by 4 bases. CDR3 size: 14 residues. The germline V gene encodes CDR1 MDHEN and CDR2 SYDVKM.

This clonotype was seen repeatedly, ten times or more. The chain couples TRBV11-2 to TRBJ1-2; D perhaps matches TRBD1 (5 bases). V gave up 1 base and J gave up 4 bases, with 13 bases separating them. CDR3 length: 15 amino acids. The germline V gene encodes CDR1 SGHAT and CDR2 FQNNGV. The CDR3 spells CASSLGSRAIYGYTF. DNA of the CDR3: TGTGCCAGCAGCTTAGGCTCCAGGGCGATCTATGGCTACACCTTC.

Many counts were recorded for this clonotype. The chain links TRBV20-1 to TRBJ2-1; D possibly corresponds to TRBD2 (5 bases). The CDR3 covers 13 residues. Per the germline V gene, CDR1 is DFQATT and CDR2 is SNEGSKA (reference sequence). V lost 5 bases to trimming and J lost 7 bases, with 15 bases between them. CDR3 in DNA: TGCAGTGCTCACGTGTGGGAGTGGAATGAGCAGTTCTTC. This codes for CSAHVWEWNEQFF.

This clonotype was picked up a small number of times. The V gene is TRBV7-2, the J gene TRBJ2-7; D not certain. This CDR3 is 14 amino acids long. Germline V gene data show CDR1 as SGHTA and CDR2 as FQGNSA. V lost 2 bases, J lost 4 bases, and 12 bases lay in between. The CDR3 here is CASSLSYGAYEQYF. The CDR3 bases are TGTGCCAGCAGCTTATCCTATGGCGCGTACGAGCAGTACTTC.